This note documents a single T cell receptor (beta chain) sequence. This record comes from a study of OX40 agonist ivuxolimab in advanced cancers. V lost 4 bases, J lost 7 bases, and 3 bases stayed unmatched. Germline V CDR1 and CDR2: SQVTM, ANQGSEA. The CDR3 covers 12 residues. Profiling relied on immunoSEQ multiplex PCR, and the TCRdb table lists in-frame clones only, not all of them. The repertoire holds about 48,000 clones, with roughly 89% as singletons. The TCR originated in an adult with an advanced solid tumor such as melanoma, head and neck, liver or kidney cancer. This chain uses TRBV29-1 with TRBJ2-1, with 8 bases aligning to TRBD2. This material consisted of CD4+ or CD8+ T cells sorted from blood, taken in a trial of the OX40 agonist ivuxolimab. The CDR3 DNA reads TGCAGCGTTGCGGGGGGGGCTAATGAGCAGTTCTTC. Amino acid sequence: CSVAGGANEQFF.